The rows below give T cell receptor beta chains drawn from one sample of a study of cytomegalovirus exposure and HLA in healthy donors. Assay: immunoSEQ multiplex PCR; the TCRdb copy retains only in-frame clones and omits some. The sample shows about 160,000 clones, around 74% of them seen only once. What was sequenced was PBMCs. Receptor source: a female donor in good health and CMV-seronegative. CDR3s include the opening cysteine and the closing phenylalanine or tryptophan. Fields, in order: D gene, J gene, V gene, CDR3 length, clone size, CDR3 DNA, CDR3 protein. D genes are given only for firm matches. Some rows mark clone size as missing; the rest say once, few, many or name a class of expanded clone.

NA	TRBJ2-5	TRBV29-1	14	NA	TGCAGCGGGGGAGGAGACCTCCCGTGGGGGACCCAGTACTTC	CSGGGDLPWGTQYF
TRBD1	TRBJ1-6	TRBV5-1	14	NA	TGCGCCAGCAGCCCCCGGACAGGGGATTCACCCCTCCACTTT	CASSPRTGDSPLHF
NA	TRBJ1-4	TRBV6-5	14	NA	TGTGCCAGCAGCCCCACAGGGATGGGCGAAAAACTGTTTTTT	CASSPTGMGEKLFF
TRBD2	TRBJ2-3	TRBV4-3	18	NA	TGCGCCAGCAGCCAGTTTGTTATAGGGCGGGAGGTAGGAGATACGCAGTATTTT	CASSQFVIGREVGDTQYF
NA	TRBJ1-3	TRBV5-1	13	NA	TGCGCCAGCAGCTGGACAGTAGGAAACACCATATATTTT	CASSWTVGNTIYF
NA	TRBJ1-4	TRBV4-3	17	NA	TGCGCCAGCAGCCAAGATGGCGGCAGAATCCGTCATGAAAAACTGTTTTTT	CASSQDGGRIRHEKLFF
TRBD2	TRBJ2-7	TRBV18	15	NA	TGTGCCAGCTCACCAAGGGAGGGCCACGACTACGAGCAGTACTTC	CASSPREGHDYEQYF
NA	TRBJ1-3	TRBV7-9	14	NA	TGTGCCAGCAGCTCACAGGGAACCGGAAACACCATATATTTT	CASSSQGTGNTIYF
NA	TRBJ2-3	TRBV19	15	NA	TGTGCCAGTAGTATAGACCCTCAGAACACAGATACGCAGTATTTT	CASSIDPQNTDTQYF
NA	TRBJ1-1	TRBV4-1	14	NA	TGCGCCAGCAGCCAAGGGGGGGGGAGAACTGAAGCTTTCTTT	CASSQGGGRTEAFF
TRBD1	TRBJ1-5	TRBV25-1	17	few	TGTGCCAGCAGTGGGGGACAGGGAGACTATAGCAATCAGCCCCAGCATTTT	CASSGGQGDYSNQPQHF
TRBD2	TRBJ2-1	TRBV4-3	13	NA	TGCGCCAGCAGCCAACAAGGCGGGAGTGAGCAGTTCTTC	CASSQQGGSEQFF
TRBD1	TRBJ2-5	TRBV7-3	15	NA	TGTGCCAGCAGCTTGGGACAGGGGGCTGGAGAGACCCAGTACTTC	CASSLGQGAGETQYF
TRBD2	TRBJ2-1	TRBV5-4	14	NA	TGTGCCAGCAGCGCGAGCGGGAGTTACAATGAGCAGTTCTTC	CASSASGSYNEQFF
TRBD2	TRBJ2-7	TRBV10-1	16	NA	TGCGCCAGCAGTGTAAAGGAGGGGACTAGCACCTACGAGCAGTACTTC	CASSVKEGTSTYEQYF
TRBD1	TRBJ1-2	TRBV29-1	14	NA	TGCAGCGCCCTGAGGGCGCAGGGGGGATCCGGCTACACCTTC	CSALRAQGGSGYTF
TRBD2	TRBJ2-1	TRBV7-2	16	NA	TGTGCCAGCAGCTCACGAGCGGGGGGCCTCTACAATGAGCAGTTCTTC	CASSSRAGGLYNEQFF
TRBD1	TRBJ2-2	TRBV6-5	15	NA	TGTGCCAGCAGCCGACAGGGGACAAACACCGGGGAGCTGTTTTTT	CASSRQGTNTGELFF